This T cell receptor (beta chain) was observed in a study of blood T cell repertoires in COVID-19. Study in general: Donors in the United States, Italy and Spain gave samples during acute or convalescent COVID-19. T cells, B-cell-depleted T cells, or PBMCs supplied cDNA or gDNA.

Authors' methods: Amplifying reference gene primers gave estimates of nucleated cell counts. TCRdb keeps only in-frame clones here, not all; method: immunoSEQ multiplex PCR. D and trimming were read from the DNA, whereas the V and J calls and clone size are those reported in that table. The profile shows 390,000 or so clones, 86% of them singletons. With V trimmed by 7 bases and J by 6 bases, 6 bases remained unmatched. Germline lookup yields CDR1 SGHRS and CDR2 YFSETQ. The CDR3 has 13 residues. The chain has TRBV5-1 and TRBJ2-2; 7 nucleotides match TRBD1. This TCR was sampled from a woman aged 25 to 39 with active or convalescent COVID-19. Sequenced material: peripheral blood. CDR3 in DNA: TGCGCCAGCCGGGACAGTGGGGCCGGGGAGCTGTTTTTT. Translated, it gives CASRDSGAGELFF. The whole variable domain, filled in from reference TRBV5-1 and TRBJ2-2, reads KAGVTQTPRYLIKTRGQQVTLSCSPISGHRSVSWYQQTPGQGLQFLFEYFSETQRNKGNFPGRFSGRQFSNSRSEMNVSTLELGDSALYLCASRDSGAGELFFGEGSRLTVL.